The T cell receptor beta chain described here comes from a study of T-cell memory formation after mild COVID-19. Study in general: Largely, the TCR clusters proved donor specific. General study results and limits: Clones that contracted from day 15 to 85 had balanced CD4/CD8; later expanders were CD4+ biased. Confirmation was lacking for SARS-CoV-2 specificity of second-wave clones that peaked on day 37.

This clonotype occurred a few times. The antigen is undetermined. From germline, CDR1 is DFQATT and CDR2 SNEGSKA (reference sequence). The ends lost 5 bases at V and 3 bases at J; junction bases unmatched: 18. This CDR3 is built from 17 residues. cDNA libraries for TCR alpha and TCR beta, carrying sample barcodes and UMIs, came from 5'RACE with constant-segment primers. Using its own MiXCR run on the 5' RACE reads, TCRdb lists one record per CDR3 protein. The table shows under 400,000 distinct CDR3 sequences, with under 25% occurring only once. The origin of this receptor is an adult woman who had mild COVID-19 (a few samples of this study predate the infection). Cell type and time point are not known. V and J are TRBV20-1 and TRBJ1-1, with TRBD1 matching 7 bases. The sequenced material came from PBMCs or a T cell subset sorted from them (not recorded which). The CDR3 spells CSASTGDLGEMDTEAFF. The CDR3, as DNA: TGCAGTGCTTCTACAGGGGATCTAGGGGAAATGGACACTGAAGCTTTCTTT.